Listed below are T cell receptor beta chains from one sample, sequenced in a study of blood T cells in healthy people across ages. TCRdb fed the 5' RACE reads into MiXCR, producing one record per CDR3 protein. The sample lists about 930,000 distinct CDR3 sequences, about 28% occurring once. The data also belong to a second study, concerning T cells of mothers and their children.

The specimen was blood. These receptors originate from a woman in her forties in good health. The CDR3 runs from the conserved cysteine through the conserved F or W. A D gene is named only where the DNA matches it firmly. Part of the rows lack a size; the others show once, few, many or a class for expanded clones.

clone_size	v_call	j_call	d_call	cdr3_nt	cdr3_aa
-	TRBV19	TRBJ1-2	TRBD1	TGTGCCAGTAGTCGTGTTGGACAGGGAATCTATGGCTACACCTTC	CASSRVGQGIYGYTF
many	TRBV6-6	TRBJ2-3	TRBD2	TGTGCCAGCGCCCCGGCGGGGGGCACAGATACGCAGTATTTT	CASAPAGGTDTQYF
-	TRBV7-3	TRBJ2-1	TRBD2	TGTGCCAGCAGCTTCTTGGGAACTAGCGAGTACAATGAGCAGTTCTTC	CASSFLGTSEYNEQFF
few	TRBV28	TRBJ1-5	-	TGTGCCAGCAGTTTATTAGGGGGGCAGCCCCAGCATTTT	CASSLLGGQPQHF
-	TRBV12-3/TRBV12-4	TRBJ2-2	TRBD1	TGTGCCAGCAGACTGGGACAGTCGTCCGGGGAGCTGTTTTTT	CASRLGQSSGELFF
many	TRBV28	TRBJ2-6	-	TGTGCCAGCAGTTCAGGGGTGAGCGGGGCCAACGTCCTGACTTTC	CASSSGVSGANVLTF
many	TRBV2	TRBJ2-7	-	TGTGCCAGCAATGCGTTAGGGGGCTCCTACGAGCAGTACTTC	CASNALGGSYEQYF
-	TRBV5-1	TRBJ1-1	TRBD1	TGCGCCAGCAGCCCTCAAGGACAGGGGAGCGCTGAAGCTTTCTTT	CASSPQGQGSAEAFF
many	TRBV2	TRBJ2-1	TRBD2	TGTGCCAGCAATGGACTAGCGGGGGGCGACGAGCAGTTCTTC	CASNGLAGGDEQFF
-	TRBV12-3/TRBV12-4	TRBJ2-3	-	TGTGCCAGCAGTCACGGACCGAACCGCGCAGATGCGCAGTATTTT	CASSHGPNRADAQYF
few	TRBV7-9	TRBJ1-1	-	TGTGCCAGCAGCTCGCCAGGGTTGACTGAAGCTTTCTTT	CASSSPGLTEAFF
-	TRBV24-1	TRBJ1-2	-	TGTGCCACCAGTGAAGACAGTTTGACTTATGGCTACACCTTC	CATSEDSLTYGYTF
once	TRBV20-1	TRBJ1-1	TRBD1	TGCAGCGCCCAACACCCGGGACAGAAGGGCATGAACACTGAAGCTTTCTTT	CSAQHPGQKGMNTEAFF
few	TRBV7-2	TRBJ2-3	TRBD2	TGTGCCAGCAAAAGGGGACTAGGGGCAGATACGCAGTATTTT	CASKRGLGADTQYF
few	TRBV28	TRBJ2-7	TRBD1	TGTGCCAGCAGTCTGGGAGGCATGGGACAGGGGGTCGGGGAGCAGTACTTC	CASSLGGMGQGVGEQYF
many	TRBV20-1	TRBJ2-3	TRBD2	TGCAGTGCTAGAGTCGCGGGGGTCACAGATACGCAGTATTTT	CSARVAGVTDTQYF
few	TRBV7-2	TRBJ2-4	TRBD2	TGTGCCAGCAGCTTAGACGGGTCTAGCGGGGGGAGAAACATTCAGTACTTC	CASSLDGSSGGRNIQYF
-	TRBV29-1	TRBJ2-6	-	TGCAGCGCCGACAGACTAAGCTCTGGGGCCAACGTCCTGACTTTC	CSADRLSSGANVLTF
-	TRBV6-6	TRBJ2-7	TRBD2	TGTACCAGCACCCAAGCGGGGGGGCAGTACGAGCAGTACTTC	CTSTQAGGQYEQYF
few	TRBV28	TRBJ1-4	-	TGTGCCAGCAGTACTCTCCGGAGGTATGCAACTAATGAAAAACTGTTTTTT	CASSTLRRYATNEKLFF